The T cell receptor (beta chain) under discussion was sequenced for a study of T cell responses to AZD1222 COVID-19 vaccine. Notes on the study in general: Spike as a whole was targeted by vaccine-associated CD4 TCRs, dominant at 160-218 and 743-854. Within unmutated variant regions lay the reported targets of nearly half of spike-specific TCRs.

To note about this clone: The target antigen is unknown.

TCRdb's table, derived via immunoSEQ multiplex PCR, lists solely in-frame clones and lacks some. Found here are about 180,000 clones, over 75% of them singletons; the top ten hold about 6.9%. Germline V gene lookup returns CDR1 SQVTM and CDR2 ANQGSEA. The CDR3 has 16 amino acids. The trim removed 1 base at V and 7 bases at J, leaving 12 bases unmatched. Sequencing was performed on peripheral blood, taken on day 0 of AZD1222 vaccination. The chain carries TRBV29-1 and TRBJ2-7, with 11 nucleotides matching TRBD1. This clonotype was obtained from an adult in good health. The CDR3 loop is CSVEVPGTGGTWEQYF. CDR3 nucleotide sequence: TGCAGCGTTGAAGTCCCCGGGACAGGGGGGACGTGGGAGCAGTACTTC.